The rows below give T cell receptor beta chains drawn from one sample of a study of shared clonotypes between healthy human individuals. The method was immunoSEQ multiplex PCR; TCRdb's version includes in-frame clones alone and lacks a portion of them. The sample yields about 2,500,000 clones, just over 90% seen once. The source material was naive CD4+ T cells sorted from blood. The receptor set was obtained from a man between 18 and 35 years old in good health. Each CDR3 is given with its conserved first and last residue. D genes are given only for firm matches. Rows give clone size only sometimes, using once, few, many, or a class for an expanded clone.

cdr3_aa cdr3_nt j_call cdr3_length d_call clone_size v_call
CASSLRAGGRNTGELFF TGTGCCAGCAGCTTACGGGCGGGAGGGCGAAACACCGGGGAGCTGTTTTTT TRBJ2-2 17 TRBD2 - TRBV7-2
CASGLRRLGGKQETQYF TGTGCTAGTGGTTTGAGACGCCTCGGGGGGAAGCAAGAGACCCAGTACTTC TRBJ2-5 17 TRBD2 - TRBV12-5
CASSVYSAGEQYF TGTGCCAGCAGCGTATACAGCGCTGGCGAGCAGTACTTC TRBJ2-7 13 - - TRBV9
CASSGGTRPYEQYF TGTGCCAGCAGTGGGGGGACTCGACCCTACGAGCAGTACTTC TRBJ2-7 14 - - TRBV2
CASSGRPRPGELFF TGCGCCAGCAGTGGCCGGCCCCGGCCCGGGGAGCTGTTTTTT TRBJ2-2 14 - - TRBV10-2
CASSHSASRNTEAFF TGCGCCAGCAGCCACTCTGCTTCCAGAAACACTGAAGCTTTCTTT TRBJ1-1 15 - - TRBV4-1
CASSEISDTQYF TGTGCCAGCAGTGAAATTTCAGATACGCAGTATTTT TRBJ2-3 12 - - TRBV6-1
CASTGRAGGVNEQFF TGCGCCAGCACCGGCCGGGCTGGGGGGGTCAATGAGCAGTTCTTC TRBJ2-1 15 TRBD2 - TRBV5-1
CASSSQGYEQYF TGTGCCAGCAGCTCACAGGGGTACGAGCAGTACTTC TRBJ2-7 12 TRBD1 - TRBV7-9
CASSALQGITEAFF TGCGCCAGCAGCGCATTGCAGGGCATCACTGAAGCTTTCTTT TRBJ1-1 14 - - TRBV5-1
CASSLDGYEQYF TGTGCCAGCAGCTTGGATGGCTACGAGCAGTACTTC TRBJ2-7 12 - few TRBV5-6
CASSSTWGGGGNEQFF TGTGCCAGCAGCTCCACCTGGGGGGGTGGGGGCAATGAGCAGTTCTTC TRBJ2-1 16 TRBD2 - TRBV7-2
CASSLSRELAKNIQYF TGTGCCAGCAGCTTATCTAGGGAACTAGCCAAAAACATTCAGTACTTC TRBJ2-4 16 - - TRBV11-2
CASSPGTSGRYEQYF TGCGCCAGCAGCCCTGGGACTAGCGGGAGATACGAGCAGTACTTC TRBJ2-7 15 TRBD2 - TRBV5-1
CASSTAGLAPGELFF TGTGCTAGCAGCACAGCGGGACTAGCTCCCGGGGAGCTGTTTTTT TRBJ2-2 15 TRBD2 - TRBV7-7
CASIPAGGDYNSPLHF TGCGCCAGCATTCCCGCGGGGGGAGATTATAATTCACCCCTCCACTTT TRBJ1-6 16 - - TRBV23-1
CASSLQSYNEQFF TGTGCCAGCAGCTTGCAGTCCTACAATGAGCAGTTCTTC TRBJ2-1 13 - - TRBV7-9
CASSFRPNREGDTEAFF TGCGCCAGCAGCTTCCGTCCAAACAGGGAAGGGGACACTGAAGCTTTCTTT TRBJ1-1 17 - once TRBV5-1
CAWSAESGGRTDTQYF TGTGCCTGGAGCGCGGAAAGCGGGGGCCGCACAGATACGCAGTATTTT TRBJ2-3 16 TRBD2 - TRBV30
CASSRPSGGAYNEQFF TGCGCCAGCAGCCGACCTAGCGGGGGGGCCTACAATGAGCAGTTCTTC TRBJ2-1 16 TRBD2 - TRBV5-1
CASSLPFTGTNTEAFF TGTGCCAGCAGCCTCCCTTTCACAGGAACGAACACTGAAGCTTTCTTT TRBJ1-1 16 - - TRBV14
CASSSGDPPLNSNTGELFF TGTGCTAGCAGTTCGGGGGATCCCCCGTTAAACTCGAACACCGGGGAGCTGTTTTTT TRBJ2-2 19 - - TRBV7-7
CASRPWGTSGYNEQFF TGTGCCAGCAGACCGTGGGGGACTAGCGGCTACAATGAGCAGTTCTTC TRBJ2-1 16 TRBD2 - TRBV5-4
CASSQDAFGGTEAFF TGTGCCAGCAGCCAAGATGCCTTTGGGGGGACTGAAGCTTTCTTT TRBJ1-1 15 - - TRBV14
CASSLTENTEAFF TGTGCCAGCAGTCTTACAGAGAACACTGAAGCTTTCTTT TRBJ1-1 13 - - TRBV27
CASSPRWGPSYEQYF TGTGCCAGCAGCCCTCGATGGGGGCCTTCCTACGAGCAGTACTTC TRBJ2-7 15 - - TRBV7-2
CAWSVSLPGYNSPLHF TGTGCCTGGAGTGTATCCCTACCAGGTTATAATTCACCCCTCCACTTT TRBJ1-6 16 - - TRBV30
CASTQEDRVREQYF TGTGCCAGCACTCAGGAGGACAGGGTTCGCGAGCAGTACTTC TRBJ2-7 14 TRBD1 - TRBV25-1
CASSIEPGFGQPQHF TGTGCCAGTAGTATAGAACCAGGGTTCGGTCAGCCCCAGCATTTT TRBJ1-5 15 - - TRBV19
CASSQQRGGGAEAGELFF TGTGCCAGCAGCCAACAACGGGGAGGTGGGGCTGAGGCCGGGGAGCTGTTTTTT TRBJ2-2 18 - - TRBV4-2
CASSRDGSTDTQYF TGCGCCAGCAGCCGAGACGGAAGCACAGATACGCAGTATTTT TRBJ2-3 14 - - TRBV4-3
CASSPGLAVDTQYF TGTGCCAGCAGCCCCGGACTAGCAGTAGATACGCAGTATTTT TRBJ2-3 14 TRBD2 - TRBV13
CASSFRRDRNTEAFF TGCGCCAGCAGCTTTAGGCGGGATCGGAACACTGAAGCTTTCTTT TRBJ1-1 15 - - TRBV5-1
CASSRSTVSYGYTF TGTGCCAGCAGTCGGTCGACAGTATCCTATGGCTACACCTTC TRBJ1-2 14 - - TRBV6-5
CSACRESGNTIYF TGCAGCGCCTGCAGGGAGTCTGGAAACACCATATATTTT TRBJ1-3 13 - - TRBV29-1
CASSLVPGNTEAFF TGCGCCAGCAGCTTGGTTCCAGGGAACACTGAAGCTTTCTTT TRBJ1-1 14 - once TRBV5-1
CASSLGGEVLNEQFF TGTGCCAGCAGCTTAGGGGGGGAGGTACTCAATGAGCAGTTCTTC TRBJ2-1 15 - - TRBV7-6
CAWSVNRANYGYTF TGTGCCTGGAGTGTAAATCGAGCAAACTATGGCTACACCTTC TRBJ1-2 14 - once TRBV30
CASGLAPKTGENTDTQYF TGTGCTAGTGGTTTGGCCCCTAAGACAGGGGAAAACACAGATACGCAGTATTTT TRBJ2-3 18 TRBD1 - TRBV12-5
CASSLPAPSTDTQYF TGCGCCAGCAGCTTACCAGCCCCAAGCACAGATACGCAGTATTTT TRBJ2-3 15 - - TRBV5-1
CASSLRGPQETQYF TGTGCCAGCAGCTTAAGGGGACCTCAAGAGACCCAGTACTTC TRBJ2-5 14 - - TRBV7-6
CASSTQPQGEQFF TGTGCCAGCAGCACTCAACCCCAGGGTGAGCAGTTCTTC TRBJ2-1 13 - - TRBV5-5
CASSRDRTDTQYF TGTGCCAGCTCACGGGACCGTACAGATACGCAGTATTTT TRBJ2-3 13 - - TRBV18
CASSYWRETQYF TGTGCCAGCAGTTACTGGAGGGAGACCCAGTACTTC TRBJ2-5 12 - - TRBV6-6
CASSPRTSGSYEQYF TGCGCCAGCAGCCCCCGGACTAGCGGGTCGTACGAGCAGTACTTC TRBJ2-7 15 TRBD2 - TRBV5-1
CASSFRIGLRDRPKNTEAFF TGTGCCAGCAGCTTTCGGATTGGCCTAAGGGACAGGCCCAAGAACACTGAAGCTTTCTTT TRBJ1-1 20 - - TRBV12-1
CASSVGDSNEKLFF TGTGCCAGCAGCGTAGGGGACAGTAATGAAAAACTGTTTTTT TRBJ1-4 14 TRBD1 - TRBV9
CASSLEMQGSGGYTF TGCGCCAGCAGCTTGGAGATGCAGGGTTCGGGTGGCTACACCTTC TRBJ1-2 15 - - TRBV5-1
CASSDRNTEAFF TGTGCCAGCAGTGACAGGAACACTGAAGCTTTCTTT TRBJ1-1 12 - - TRBV5-4
CASSQVGQGRHEQYF TGCGCCAGCAGCCAAGTCGGTCAGGGTAGACACGAGCAGTACTTC TRBJ2-7 15 - - TRBV4-1
CASSSQGGFGNTIYF TGCGCCAGCAGCTCCCAGGGGGGGTTTGGAAACACCATATATTTT TRBJ1-3 15 TRBD1 once TRBV5-1
CATSRGVGYGYTF TGTGCCACAAGTAGAGGGGTCGGCTATGGCTACACCTTC TRBJ1-2 13 - - TRBV19
CASSASGQGRGETQYF TGTGCCAGCAGCGCTTCGGGACAGGGACGCGGGGAGACCCAGTACTTC TRBJ2-5 16 TRBD1 - TRBV9
CASSLMAAGNTIYF TGTGCCAGCAGCTTAATGGCAGCTGGAAACACCATATATTTT TRBJ1-3 14 - - TRBV7-6
CASSLAGIGGANVLTF TGTGCCAGCAGCTTAGCTGGGATCGGTGGGGCCAACGTCCTGACTTTC TRBJ2-6 16 - - TRBV7-2
CASSFVQGGEQYF TGTGCCAGCAGCTTTGTACAGGGGGGCGAGCAGTACTTC TRBJ2-7 13 TRBD1 - TRBV7-2
CASGRGGRQFNSPLHF TGTGCCAGCGGGAGAGGGGGGCGACAGTTTAATTCACCCCTCCACTTT TRBJ1-6 16 - - TRBV27
CAWTLAGDVEQFF TGTGCCTGGACCCTAGCGGGGGACGTTGAGCAGTTCTTC TRBJ2-1 13 TRBD2 - TRBV30
CASSPGVAGSETQYF TGTGCCAGCAGCCCAGGGGTGGCTGGGTCAGAGACCCAGTACTTC TRBJ2-5 15 - - TRBV7-9